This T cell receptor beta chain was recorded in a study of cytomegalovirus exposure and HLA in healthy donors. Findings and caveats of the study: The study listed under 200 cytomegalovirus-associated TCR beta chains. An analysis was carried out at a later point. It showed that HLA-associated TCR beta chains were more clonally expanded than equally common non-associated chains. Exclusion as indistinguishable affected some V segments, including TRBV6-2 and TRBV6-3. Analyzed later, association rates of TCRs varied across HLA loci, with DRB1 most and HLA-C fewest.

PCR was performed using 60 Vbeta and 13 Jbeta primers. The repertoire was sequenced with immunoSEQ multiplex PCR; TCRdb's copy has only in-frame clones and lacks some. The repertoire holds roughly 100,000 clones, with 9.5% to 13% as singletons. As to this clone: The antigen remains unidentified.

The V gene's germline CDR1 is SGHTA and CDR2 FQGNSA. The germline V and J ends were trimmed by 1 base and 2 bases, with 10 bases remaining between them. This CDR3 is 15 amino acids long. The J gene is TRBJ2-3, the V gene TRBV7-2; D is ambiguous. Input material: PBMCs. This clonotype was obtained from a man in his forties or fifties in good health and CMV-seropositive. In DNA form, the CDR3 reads TGTGCCAGCAGCTTAGGAGCGATTTTCACAGATACGCAGTATTTT. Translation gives CASSLGAIFTDTQYF.